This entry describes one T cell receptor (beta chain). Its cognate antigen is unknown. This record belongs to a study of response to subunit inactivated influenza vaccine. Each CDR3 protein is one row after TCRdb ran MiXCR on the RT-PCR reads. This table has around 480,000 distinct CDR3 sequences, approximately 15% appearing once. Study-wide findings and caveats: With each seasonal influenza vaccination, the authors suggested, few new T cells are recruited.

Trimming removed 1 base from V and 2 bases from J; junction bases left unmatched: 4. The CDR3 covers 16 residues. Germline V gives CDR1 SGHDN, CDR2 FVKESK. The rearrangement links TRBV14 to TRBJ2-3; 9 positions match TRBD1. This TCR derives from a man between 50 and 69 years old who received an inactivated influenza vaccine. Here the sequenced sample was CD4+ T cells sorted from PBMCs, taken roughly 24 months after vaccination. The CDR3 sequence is CASSQVTGGNTDTQYF. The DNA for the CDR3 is TGTGCCAGCAGCCAAGTAACAGGGGGCAACACAGATACGCAGTATTTT. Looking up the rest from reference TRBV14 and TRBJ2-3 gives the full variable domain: EAGVTQFPSHSVIEKGQTVTLRCDPISGHDNLYWYRRVMGKEIKFLLHFVKESKQDESGMPNNRFLAERTGGTYSTLKVQPAELEDSGVYFCASSQVTGGNTDTQYFGPGTRLTVL.